This is a list of T cell receptor beta chains from one sample in a study of blood T cell repertoires in COVID-19. Data came from immunoSEQ multiplex PCR; TCRdb stores just in-frame clones and leaves some out. The table shows about 240,000 clones, with roughly 90% occurring only once. Sequencing was carried out using peripheral blood. These receptor sequences come from a woman under 40 with acute or convalescent COVID-19. Both conserved end residues are part of each CDR3. A D gene is named only where the DNA matches it firmly. Clone size, where shown, is once, few, many, or a class for clones that have expanded.

J,V,size,D,CDR3,DNA
TRBJ2-3,TRBV9,-,TRBD2,CASSVTSESYTQYF,TGTGCCAGCAGCGTAACTAGCGAGTCTTATACGCAGTATTTT
TRBJ2-1,TRBV24-1,-,-,CAPTVIGRNNEQFF,TGTGCCCCCACCGTTATAGGGAGGAACAATGAGCAGTTCTTC
TRBJ1-1,TRBV14,-,-,CASSPGRGTEAFF,TGTGCCAGCAGCCCAGGCAGGGGCACTGAAGCTTTCTTT
TRBJ2-5,TRBV7-2,-,TRBD2,CASSLLAGGIQETQYF,TGTGCCAGCAGCTTATTAGCGGGAGGGATCCAAGAGACCCAGTACTTC
TRBJ1-1,TRBV3-1/TRBV3-2,-,-,CASILQGNTEAFF,TGTGCCAGCATTCTACAGGGTAACACTGAAGCTTTCTTT
TRBJ2-3,TRBV10-1,-,TRBD2,CASPPSSGVSTDTQYF,TGCGCCAGCCCCCCCTCTAGCGGAGTAAGCACAGATACGCAGTATTTT
TRBJ1-6,TRBV9,-,TRBD1,CASSVAGGENSPLHF,TGTGCCAGCAGCGTAGCAGGGGGAGAAAATTCACCCCTCCACTTT
TRBJ1-1,TRBV12-3/TRBV12-4,-,TRBD1,CASSPDRGAAFF,TGTGCCAGCAGTCCAGACAGGGGCGCAGCTTTCTTT
TRBJ1-5,TRBV19,-,-,CASSISPGSPRDF,TGTGCCAGTAGTATCAGCCCCGGGTCCCCCCGGGATTTT
TRBJ2-1,TRBV29-1,-,-,CSVESDYFNEQFF,TGCAGCGTTGAGTCCGACTATTTCAATGAGCAGTTCTTC
TRBJ2-5,TRBV24-1,-,TRBD1,CATSGLRGRMETQYF,TGTGCCACCAGTGGGCTGAGGGGGCGGATGGAGACCCAGTACTTC
TRBJ1-3,TRBV6-2/TRBV6-3,-,-,CASSYTSSGNTIYF,TGTGCCAGCAGTTACACCAGCTCTGGAAACACCATATATTTT
TRBJ2-2,TRBV6-6,once,TRBD1,CASRGQGAGELFF,TGTGCCAGCAGAGGACAGGGGGCCGGGGAGCTGTTTTTT
TRBJ2-1,TRBV30,-,TRBD2,CAWFTSGRFF,TGTGCCTGGTTTACTAGCGGGAGGTTCTTC
TRBJ1-3,TRBV7-6,-,TRBD1,CASSPGTDRNTIYF,TGTGCCAGCAGCCCCGGGACAGACCGAAACACCATATATTTT
TRBJ1-3,TRBV19,-,-,CASRRAGNTIYF,TGTGCCAGTCGCCGGGCTGGAAACACCATATATTTT
TRBJ2-7,TRBV7-2,-,TRBD2,CASSGGLAGAYEQYF,TGTGCCAGCAGCGGGGGACTAGCGGGCGCCTACGAGCAGTACTTC
TRBJ2-2,TRBV3-1/TRBV3-2,once,-,CASSRPGTITGELFF,TGTGCCAGCAGCCGGCCCGGGACAATCACCGGGGAGCTGTTTTTT
TRBJ1-5,TRBV19,few,TRBD1,CASWTGGSRNQPQHF,TGTGCCAGTTGGACAGGGGGCTCGCGCAATCAGCCCCAGCATTTT
TRBJ2-3,TRBV24-1,-,TRBD1,CATSDSAGTGGTDTQYF,TGTGCCACCAGTGATTCGGCCGGGACAGGGGGCACAGATACGCAGTATTTT
TRBJ2-5,TRBV5-1,once,TRBD2,CASSLEATSGGYQETQYF,TGCGCCAGCAGCTTGGAGGCTACTAGCGGGGGCTACCAAGAGACCCAGTACTTC